What follows describes a single T cell receptor beta chain. What it recognizes is unknown. The data were taken from a study of PD-1 blockade in classical Hodgkin lymphoma. Study-wide results and caveats: Diversity in CD4+ TCRs, unlike that measured in CD8+ TCRs, had risen significantly by C4D1. After ASCT, patients who started nivolumab under 1 year later were excluded.

TCRdb's table, derived via immunoSEQ multiplex PCR, lists solely in-frame clones and lacks some. This sample yields 20,000 to 30,000 clones, of which more than 60% are seen a single time; roughly 8% belongs to the top ten. Following autologous stem cell transplantation, relapse occurred in every patient, and exposure to brentuximab vedotin varied. CDR3 size: 16 residues. Trimming cost V 5 bases and J 1 base, with 14 bases left between them. Germline-derived CDR1 and CDR2 are MNHEY and SMNVEV (reference sequence). The chain couples TRBV27 to TRBJ2-2; TRBD2 might be the D (5 bases). The sequence was obtained from a human donor with classical Hodgkin lymphoma. Material: peripheral blood mononuclear cells (PBMCs), obtained before the second cycle of nivolumab. The CDR3 nucleotides are TGTGCCAGCAGTCCGTGGACTCTTTGGAACACCGGGGAGCTGTTTTTT. Translation gives CASSPWTLWNTGELFF.